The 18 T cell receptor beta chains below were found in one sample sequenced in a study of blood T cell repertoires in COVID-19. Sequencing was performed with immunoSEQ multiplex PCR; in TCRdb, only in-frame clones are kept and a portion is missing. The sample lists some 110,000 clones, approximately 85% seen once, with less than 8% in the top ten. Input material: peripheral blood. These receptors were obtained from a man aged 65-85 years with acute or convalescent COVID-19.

CDR3 amino acids: CASAGGATADYGYTF. The CDR3 bases are TGTGCCTCCGCCGGGGGGGCTACAGCGGACTATGGCTACACCTTC. V usage is TRBV9 and J usage is TRBJ1-2; perhaps TRBD1 as D (6 bases). Germline loops: CDR1 SGDLS, CDR2 YYNGEE. The CDR3 spans 15 residues. V was trimmed by 10 bases and J by 3 bases, leaving 22 bases between them.

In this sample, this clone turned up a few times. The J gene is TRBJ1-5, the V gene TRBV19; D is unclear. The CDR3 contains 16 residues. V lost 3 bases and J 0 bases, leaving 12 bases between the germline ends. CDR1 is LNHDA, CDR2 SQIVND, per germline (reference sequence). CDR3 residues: CASSIPGVYSNQPQHF. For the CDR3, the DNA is TGTGCCAGTAGTATCCCAGGCGTGTATAGCAATCAGCCCCAGCATTTT. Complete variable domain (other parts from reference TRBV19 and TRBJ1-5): DGGITQSPKYLFRKEGQNVTLSCEQNLNHDAMYWYRQDPGQGLRLIYYSQIVNDFQKGDIAEGYSVSREKKESFPLTVTSAQKNPTAFYLCASSIPGVYSNQPQHFGDGTRLSIL.

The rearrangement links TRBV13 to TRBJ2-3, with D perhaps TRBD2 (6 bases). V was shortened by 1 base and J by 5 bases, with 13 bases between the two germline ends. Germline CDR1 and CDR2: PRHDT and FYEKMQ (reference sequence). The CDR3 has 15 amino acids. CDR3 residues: CASSLATGREDTQYF. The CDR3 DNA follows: TGTGCCAGCAGCTTAGCCACCGGGAGAGAAGATACGCAGTATTTT.

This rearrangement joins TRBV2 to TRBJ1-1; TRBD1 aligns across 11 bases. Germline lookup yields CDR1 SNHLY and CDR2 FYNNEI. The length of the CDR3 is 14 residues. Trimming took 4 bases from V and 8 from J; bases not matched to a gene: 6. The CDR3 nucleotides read TGTGCCAGCAGTGTTATAGGGACAGGGGGGGAAGCTTTCTTT. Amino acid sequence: CASSVIGTGGEAFF.

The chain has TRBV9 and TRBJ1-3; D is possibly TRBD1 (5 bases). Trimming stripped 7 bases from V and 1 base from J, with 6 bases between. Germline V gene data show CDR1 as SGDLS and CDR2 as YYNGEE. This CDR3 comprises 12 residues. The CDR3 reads CASRGSGNTIYF. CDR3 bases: TGTGCCAGCCGGGGGTCTGGAAACACCATATATTTT.

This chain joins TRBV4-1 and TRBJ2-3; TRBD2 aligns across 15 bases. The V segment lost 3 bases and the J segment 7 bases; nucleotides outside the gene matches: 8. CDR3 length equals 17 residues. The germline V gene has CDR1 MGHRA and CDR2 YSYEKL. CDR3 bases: TGCGCCAGCAGCCACCTTGGACTAGCGGGAGGGGGTCATACGCAGTATTTT. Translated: CASSHLGLAGGGHTQYF.

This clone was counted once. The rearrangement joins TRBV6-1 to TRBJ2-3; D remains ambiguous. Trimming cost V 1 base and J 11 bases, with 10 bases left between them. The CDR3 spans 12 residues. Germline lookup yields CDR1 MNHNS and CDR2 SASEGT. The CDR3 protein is CASSEGYLVQYF. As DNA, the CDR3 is TGTGCCAGCAGTGAAGGCTACCTAGTGCAGTATTTT.

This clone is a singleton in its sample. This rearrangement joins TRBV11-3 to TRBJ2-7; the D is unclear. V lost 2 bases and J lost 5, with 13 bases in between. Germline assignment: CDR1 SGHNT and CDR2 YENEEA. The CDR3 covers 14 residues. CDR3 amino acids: CASSLYMGANEQYF. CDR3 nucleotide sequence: TGTGCCAGCAGCTTATATATGGGCGCCAACGAGCAGTACTTC.

DNA of the CDR3: TGTGCCAGCAGCGTGGGACAGGGATTCACAGATACGCAGTATTTT. This gives the protein CASSVGQGFTDTQYF. The chain links TRBV9 to TRBJ2-3; TRBD1 matches at 9 bases. The CDR3 has 15 amino acids. Per germline, CDR1 SGDLS and CDR2 YYNGEE. With V trimmed by 2 bases and J by 2 bases, 3 bases remained unmatched.

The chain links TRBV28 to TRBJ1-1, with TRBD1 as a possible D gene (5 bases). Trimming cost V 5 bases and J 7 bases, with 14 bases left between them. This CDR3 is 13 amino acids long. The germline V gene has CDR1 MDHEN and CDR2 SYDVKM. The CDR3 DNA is TGTGCCAGCAGTCCCCCCCCAGGGCTTGAAGCTTTCTTT. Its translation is CASSPPPGLEAFF.

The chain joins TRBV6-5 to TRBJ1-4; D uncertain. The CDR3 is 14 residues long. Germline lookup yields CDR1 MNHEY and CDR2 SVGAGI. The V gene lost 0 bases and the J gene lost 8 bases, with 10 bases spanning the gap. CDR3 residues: CASSYSERGEKLFF. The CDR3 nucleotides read TGTGCCAGCAGTTACTCGGAGCGCGGGGAAAAACTGTTTTTT.

The CDR3 sequence: CASSPRLGRDEQYF. The CDR3 bases are TGTGCCAGTAGTCCAAGGTTGGGCCGAGACGAGCAGTACTTC. The J gene is TRBJ2-7, the V gene TRBV19; D is unclear. Per germline, CDR1 LNHDA and CDR2 SQIVND (reference sequence). CDR3 length: 14 amino acids. The V end was cut by 5 bases, the J end by 5 bases, with 16 bases between.

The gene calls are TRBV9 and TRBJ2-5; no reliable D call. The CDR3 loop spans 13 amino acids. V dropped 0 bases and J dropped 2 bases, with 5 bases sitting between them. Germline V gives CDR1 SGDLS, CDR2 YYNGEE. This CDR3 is CASSVAAQETQYF. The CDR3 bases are TGTGCCAGCAGCGTAGCAGCGCAAGAGACCCAGTACTTC.

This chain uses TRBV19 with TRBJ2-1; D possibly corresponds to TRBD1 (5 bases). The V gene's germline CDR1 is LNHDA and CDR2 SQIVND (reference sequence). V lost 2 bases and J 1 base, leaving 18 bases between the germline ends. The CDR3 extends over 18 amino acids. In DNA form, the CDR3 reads TGTGCCAGTAGTATAAAAGGGAAGACAGTCCGATCCTACAATGAGCAGTTCTTC. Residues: CASSIKGKTVRSYNEQFF.

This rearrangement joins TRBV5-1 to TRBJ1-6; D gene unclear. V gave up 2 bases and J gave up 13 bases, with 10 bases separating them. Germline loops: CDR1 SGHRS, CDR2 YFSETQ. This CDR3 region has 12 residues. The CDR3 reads CASSFGVAPLHF. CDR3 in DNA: TGCGCCAGCAGCTTCGGAGTTGCGCCCCTCCACTTT. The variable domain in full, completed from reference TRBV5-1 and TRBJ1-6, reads KAGVTQTPRYLIKTRGQQVTLSCSPISGHRSVSWYQQTPGQGLQFLFEYFSETQRNKGNFPGRFSGRQFSNSRSEMNVSTLELGDSALYLCASSFGVAPLHFGNGTRLTVT.

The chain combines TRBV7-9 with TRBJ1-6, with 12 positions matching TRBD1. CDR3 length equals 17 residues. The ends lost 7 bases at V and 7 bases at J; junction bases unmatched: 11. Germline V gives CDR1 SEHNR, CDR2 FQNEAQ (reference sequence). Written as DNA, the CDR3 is TGTGCCAGCACCCGAAGCGGGACAGGGGGCGCGAATTCACCCCTCCACTTT. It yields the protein CASTRSGTGGANSPLHF. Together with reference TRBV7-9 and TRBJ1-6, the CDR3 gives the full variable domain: DTGVSQNPRHKITKRGQNVTFRCDPISEHNRLYWYRQTLGQGPEFLTYFQNEAQLEKSRLLSDRFSAERPKGSFSTLEIQRTEQGDSAMYLCASTRSGTGGANSPLHFGNGTRLTVT.

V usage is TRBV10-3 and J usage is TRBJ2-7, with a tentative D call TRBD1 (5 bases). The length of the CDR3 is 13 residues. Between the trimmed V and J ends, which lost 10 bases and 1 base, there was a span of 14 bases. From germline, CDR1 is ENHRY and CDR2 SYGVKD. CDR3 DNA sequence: TGTGCCACCCAGACAGACTCTTCCTACGAGCAGTACTTC. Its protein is CATQTDSSYEQYF.

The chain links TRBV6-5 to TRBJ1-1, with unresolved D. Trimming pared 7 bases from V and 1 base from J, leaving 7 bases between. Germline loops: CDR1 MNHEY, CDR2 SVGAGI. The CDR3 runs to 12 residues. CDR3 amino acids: CASTVANTEAFF. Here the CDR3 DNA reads TGTGCCAGCACGGTAGCGAACACTGAAGCTTTCTTT.